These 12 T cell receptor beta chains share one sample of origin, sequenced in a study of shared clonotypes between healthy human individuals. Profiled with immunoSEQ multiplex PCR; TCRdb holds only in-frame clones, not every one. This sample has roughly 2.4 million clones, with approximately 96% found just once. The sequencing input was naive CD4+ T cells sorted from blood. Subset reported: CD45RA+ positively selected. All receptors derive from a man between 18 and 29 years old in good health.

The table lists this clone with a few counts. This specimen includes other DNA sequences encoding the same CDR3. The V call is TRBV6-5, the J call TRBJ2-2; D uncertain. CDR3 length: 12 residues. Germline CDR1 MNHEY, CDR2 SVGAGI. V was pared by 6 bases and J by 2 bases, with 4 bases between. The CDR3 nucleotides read TGTGCCAGCAGCAGAAACACCGGGGAGCTGTTTTTT. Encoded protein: CASSRNTGELFF.

CDR3: CASSYLRLAGTDTQYF. The CDR3 bases are TGTGCCAGCAGTTACTTAAGACTAGCGGGAACAGATACGCAGTATTTT. The rearrangement uses TRBV6-5 and TRBJ2-3, with 11 bases lining up with TRBD2. The CDR3 is 16 residues long. Germline trimming cut 1 base from V and 3 bases from J; bases unmatched to any gene: 3. From germline, CDR1 is MNHEY and CDR2 SVGAGI.

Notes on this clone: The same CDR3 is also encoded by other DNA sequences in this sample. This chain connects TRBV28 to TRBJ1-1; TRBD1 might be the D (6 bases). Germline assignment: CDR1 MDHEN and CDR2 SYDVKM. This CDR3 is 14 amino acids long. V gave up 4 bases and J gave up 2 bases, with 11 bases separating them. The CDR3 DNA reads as TGTGCCAGCAGTTCAGGACAGTTAAACACTGAAGCTTTCTTT. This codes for CASSSGQLNTEAFF.

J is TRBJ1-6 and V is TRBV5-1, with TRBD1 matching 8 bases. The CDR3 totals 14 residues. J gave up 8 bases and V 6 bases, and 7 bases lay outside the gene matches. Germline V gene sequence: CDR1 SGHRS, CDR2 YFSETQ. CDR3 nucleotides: TGCGCCAGCACCGTCGGGACAGGTGATTCACCCCTCCACTTT. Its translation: CASTVGTGDSPLHF.

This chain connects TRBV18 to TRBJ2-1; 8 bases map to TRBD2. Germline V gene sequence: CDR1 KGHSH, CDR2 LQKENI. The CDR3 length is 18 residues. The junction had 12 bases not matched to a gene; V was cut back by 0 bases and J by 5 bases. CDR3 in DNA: TGTGCCAGCTCACCACCCGCGACCGGCGGGAGGAAGGACAATGAGCAGTTCTTC. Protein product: CASSPPATGGRKDNEQFF. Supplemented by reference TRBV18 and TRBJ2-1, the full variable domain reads NAGVMQNPRHLVRRRGQEARLRCSPMKGHSHVYWYRQLPEEGLKFMVYLQKENIIDESGMPKERFSAEFPKEGPSILRIQQVVRGDSAAYFCASSPPATGGRKDNEQFFGPGTRLTVL.

The CDR3 sequence is CASSPPVGTGFTEAFF. The CDR3 DNA is TGTGCCAGCAGTCCTCCTGTCGGGACAGGGTTCACTGAAGCTTTCTTT. The chain has TRBV28 and TRBJ1-1; TRBD1 agrees at 9 bases. The CDR3 loop spans 16 amino acids. Germline CDR1 is MDHEN and CDR2 is SYDVKM. With 5 bases clipped from V and 4 bases from J, the junction kept 11 bases outside the gene matches. The full variable domain, rest sourced from reference TRBV28 and TRBJ1-1, is DVKVTQSSRYLVKRTGEKVFLECVQDMDHENMFWYRQDPGLGLRLIYFSYDVKMKEKGDIPEGYSVSREKKERFSLILESASTNQTSMYLCASSPPVGTGFTEAFFGQGTRLTVV.

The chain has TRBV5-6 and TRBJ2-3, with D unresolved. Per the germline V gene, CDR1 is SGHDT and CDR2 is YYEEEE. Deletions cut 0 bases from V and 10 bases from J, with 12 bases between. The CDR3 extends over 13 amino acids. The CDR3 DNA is TGTGCCAGCAGCTTGGAACTCTCCCCGGCGCAGTATTTT. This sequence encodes CASSLELSPAQYF. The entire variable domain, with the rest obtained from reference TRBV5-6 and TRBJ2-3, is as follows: DAGVTQSPTHLIKTRGQQVTLRCSPKSGHDTVSWYQQALGQGPQFIFQYYEEEERQRGNFPDRFSGHQFPNYSSELNVNALLLGDSALYLCASSLELSPAQYFGPGTRLTVL.

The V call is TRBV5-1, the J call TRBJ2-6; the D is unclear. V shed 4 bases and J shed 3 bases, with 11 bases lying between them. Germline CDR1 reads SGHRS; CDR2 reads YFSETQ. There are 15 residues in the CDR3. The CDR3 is CASSLDSVGANVLTF. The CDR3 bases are TGCGCCAGCAGCCTCGACTCCGTTGGGGCCAACGTCCTGACTTTC.

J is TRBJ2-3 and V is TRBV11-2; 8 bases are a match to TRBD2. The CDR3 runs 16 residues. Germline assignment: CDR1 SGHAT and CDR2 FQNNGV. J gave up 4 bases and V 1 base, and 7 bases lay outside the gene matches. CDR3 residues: CASSLGSGRVADTQYF. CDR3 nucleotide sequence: TGTGCCAGCAGCTTAGGAAGCGGGAGAGTTGCAGATACGCAGTATTTT.

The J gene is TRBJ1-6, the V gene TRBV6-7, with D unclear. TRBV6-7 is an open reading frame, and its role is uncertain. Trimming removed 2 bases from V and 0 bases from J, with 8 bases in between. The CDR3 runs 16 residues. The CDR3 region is CASSYPDHSYNSPLHF. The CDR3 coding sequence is TGTGCCAGCAGTTACCCGGACCACTCCTATAATTCACCCCTCCACTTT.

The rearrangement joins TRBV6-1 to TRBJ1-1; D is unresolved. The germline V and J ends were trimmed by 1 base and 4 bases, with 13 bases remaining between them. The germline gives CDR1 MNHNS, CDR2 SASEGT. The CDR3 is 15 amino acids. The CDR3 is CASSEDWGYVTEAFF. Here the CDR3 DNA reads TGTGCCAGCAGTGAAGATTGGGGTTATGTCACTGAAGCTTTCTTT.

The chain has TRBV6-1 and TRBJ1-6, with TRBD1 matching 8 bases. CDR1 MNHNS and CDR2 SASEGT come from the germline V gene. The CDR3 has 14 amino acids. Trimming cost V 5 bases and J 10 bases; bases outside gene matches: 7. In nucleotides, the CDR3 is TGTGCCAGCAGTCTCGGACAGGGATGGTCACCCCTCCACTTT. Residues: CASSLGQGWSPLHF.